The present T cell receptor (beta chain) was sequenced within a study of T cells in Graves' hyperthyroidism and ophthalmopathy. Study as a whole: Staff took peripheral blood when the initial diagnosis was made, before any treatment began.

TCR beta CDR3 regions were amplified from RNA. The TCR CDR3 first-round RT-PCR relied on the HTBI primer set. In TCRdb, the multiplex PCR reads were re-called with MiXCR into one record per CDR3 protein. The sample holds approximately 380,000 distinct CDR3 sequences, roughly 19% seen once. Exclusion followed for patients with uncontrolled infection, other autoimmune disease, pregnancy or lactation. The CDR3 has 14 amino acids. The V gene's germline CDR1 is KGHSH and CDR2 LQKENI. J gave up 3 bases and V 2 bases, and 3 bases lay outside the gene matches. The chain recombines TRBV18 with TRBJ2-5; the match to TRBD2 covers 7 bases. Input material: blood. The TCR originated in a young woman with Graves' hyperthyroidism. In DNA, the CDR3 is TGTGCCAGCTCACCATCAAGCGGGGAAGAGACCCAGTACTTC. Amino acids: CASSPSSGEETQYF. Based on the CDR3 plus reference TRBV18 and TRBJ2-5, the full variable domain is NAGVMQNPRHLVRRRGQEARLRCSPMKGHSHVYWYRQLPEEGLKFMVYLQKENIIDESGMPKERFSAEFPKEGPSILRIQQVVRGDSAAYFCASSPSSGEETQYFGPGTRLLVL.